This TCR beta chain was observed in a study of cytomegalovirus exposure and HLA in healthy donors. Study-wide results and caveats: Sequencing likely caused a cluster of highly shared sequence variants. The study labeled fewer than 200 TCR beta chains cytomegalovirus-associated. Equally common other TCR beta chains were less clonally expanded than HLA-associated ones, a later analysis found.

On this clone: The antigen remains undetermined.

Both 60 Vbeta primers and 13 Jbeta primers went into the PCR. Measured with immunoSEQ multiplex PCR; TCRdb has only the in-frame clones, and not every one. Altogether more than 80,000 clones are present, roughly three fifths being singletons, with the ten largest covering 3.2%. This CDR3 is 14 amino acids long. The V and J ends lost 0 bases and 6 bases respectively, with 9 bases between them. Germline loops: CDR1 SGHRS, CDR2 YFSETQ. The genes are TRBV5-1 and TRBJ2-2; D might be TRBD1 (5 bases). This receptor was identified in a man aged 60 to 75 in good health and CMV-seronegative. Sequenced: PBMCs. The CDR3 loop reads CASSLAPGSGELFF. DNA of the CDR3: TGCGCCAGCAGCTTGGCCCCAGGGTCCGGGGAGCTGTTTTTT.